These T cell receptor beta chains were read from a single sample in a study of Graves' ophthalmopathy and Graves' hyperthyroidism. One entry per CDR3 protein results from TCRdb running MiXCR on the multiplex PCR reads. The repertoire has about 210,000 distinct CDR3 sequences, 25% to 30% of them found once; the top ten carry about 9.1%. The specimen was peripheral blood. Receptors were obtained from a man aged 45-65 years with Graves' ophthalmopathy. The CDR3 runs from the conserved cysteine through the conserved F or W. A D gene is named only where the DNA matches it firmly. Size values are once, few and many counts, or a class for expanded clones, and some rows have none.

>TRBJ2-7|TRBV5-6|TRBD1|many
TGTGCCAGCAGCTTTGGGACAGGTTCCTACGAGCAGTACTTC
CASSFGTGSYEQYF
>TRBJ1-2|TRBV12-3/TRBV12-4|TRBD1|many
TGTGCCAGCAGCCTGGACAGGCTCTATGGCTACACCTTC
CASSLDRLYGYTF
>TRBJ2-7|TRBV20-1|-|few
TGCAGTGCTAGTCGGCAGGGCGGTAGCATCTACGAGCAGTACTTC
CSASRQGGSIYEQYF
>TRBJ2-7|TRBV10-1|-|many
TGCGCCAGCAGACCTGAGGGGACCTACGAGCAGTACTTC
CASRPEGTYEQYF
>TRBJ1-1|TRBV11-2|-|-
TGTGCCAGCAGCTGGGGGGGTTCGAACACTGAAGCTTTCTTT
CASSWGGSNTEAFF
>TRBJ1-1|TRBV7-6|-|-
TGTGCCAGCAGCGGGAGGGGTGGACAGAATTTTAAAGCTTTCTTT
CASSGRGGQNFKAFF
>TRBJ2-2|TRBV15|-|-
TGTGCCACCAGCAGAGGGTCCACCGGGGAGCTGTTTTTT
CATSRGSTGELFF
>TRBJ1-5|TRBV10-3|TRBD1|many
TGTGCCATCTCCCGGGACAGGAATCAGCCCCAGCATTTT
CAISRDRNQPQHF
>TRBJ2-7|TRBV5-1|TRBD2|many
TGCGCCAGCTGTCGACTAGCGGGAGGATCAATCTCCTACGAGCAGTACTTC
CASCRLAGGSISYEQYF
>TRBJ1-2|TRBV6-5|-|once
TGTGCCAGCAGTTACTGGGTGGGGGACGGGTCCTATGGCTACACCTTC
CASSYWVGDGSYGYTF
>TRBJ1-5|TRBV6-5|TRBD1|many
TGTGCCAGCAGCGGGGGACAGGGTAGCAATCAGCCCCAGCATTTT
CASSGGQGSNQPQHF
>TRBJ1-2|TRBV20-1|TRBD1|-
TGCAGTGCTAGAGGCTCGGTACTCAGGGGGCCAAGAGATAATGGCTACACCTTC
CSARGSVLRGPRDNGYTF
>TRBJ2-2|TRBV19|-|many
TGTGCCAGTAGGCCGACCGCCGGGGAGCTGTTTTTT
CASRPTAGELFF
>TRBJ2-7|TRBV4-1|TRBD2|many
TGCGCCAGCAGCCAAACTAGCGGGAGGGCAACAGACGAGCAGTACTTC
CASSQTSGRATDEQYF
>TRBJ2-7|TRBV28|-|-
TGTGCCAGCAGGAGAAGGACAGAAGCCACCTACGAGCAGTACTTC
CASRRRTEATYEQYF
>TRBJ2-5|TRBV7-8|-|many
TGTGCCAGCAGCCACGGACAGAAAGAGACCCAGTACTTC
CASSHGQKETQYF